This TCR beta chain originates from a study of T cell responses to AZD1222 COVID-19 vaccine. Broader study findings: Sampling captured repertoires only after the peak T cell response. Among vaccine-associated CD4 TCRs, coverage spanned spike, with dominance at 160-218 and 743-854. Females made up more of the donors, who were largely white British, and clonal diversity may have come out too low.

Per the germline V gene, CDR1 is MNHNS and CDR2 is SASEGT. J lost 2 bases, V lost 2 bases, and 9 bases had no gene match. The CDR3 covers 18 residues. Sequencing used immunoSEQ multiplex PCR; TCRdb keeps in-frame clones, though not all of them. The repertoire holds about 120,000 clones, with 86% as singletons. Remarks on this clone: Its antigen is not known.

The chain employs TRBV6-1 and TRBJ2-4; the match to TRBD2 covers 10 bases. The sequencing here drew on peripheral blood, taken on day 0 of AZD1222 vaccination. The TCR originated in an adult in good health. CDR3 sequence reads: CASSEPPSGSETKNIQYF. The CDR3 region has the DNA TGTGCCAGCAGTGAACCCCCTAGCGGGAGTGAAACCAAAAACATTCAGTACTTC.